Each of the 21 T cell receptor beta chains below was sequenced from the same sample in a study of shared clonotypes between healthy human individuals (dated by TCRdb to 2020 to 2022). Library method: the immunoSEQ multiplex PCR assay. TCRdb carries this immuneACCESS record with in-frame sequences only. Its versions omit some clonotypes, under half of them owing to an unresolved V gene in the studies checked, with the rest unexplained. In this sample the table shows about 1.9 million clones, 93% of which occur a single time. About 1.7% of the sample is taken by the ten largest. CD8 naive samples were CD45RO-negative cells positively selected for CCR7, giving a CD45RA+CCR7+ population that excluded TemRA cells. The sample was naive CD8+ T cells from PBMCs. Reading the label with the study, this specimen's cell subset or site is: CD45RA+CCR7+. The receptors were gathered from a man aged 18 to 29 in good health. Some clones in this sample may be carry-over from other donors' samples.

This clone was detected only once. The chain joins TRBV9 to TRBJ2-3, with TRBD1 matching 8 bases. With V trimmed by 1 base and J by 3 bases, 4 bases remained unmatched. The CDR3 consists of 15 residues. CDR1 SGDLS and CDR2 YYNGEE come from the germline V gene. The CDR3 sequence is CASSVQGAKTDTQYF. As DNA, the CDR3 is TGTGCCAGCAGCGTACAGGGGGCAAAAACAGATACGCAGTATTTT.

With regard to this clone: A junction end diverges from the germline sequence, so it may reflect a read error. The V gene is TRBV9, the J gene TRBJ2-5; 9 bases map to TRBD1. The CDR3 runs to 15 residues. Germline values: CDR1 SGDLS, CDR2 YYNGEE. CDR3 in DNA: TGTGCCAGCAGCCCGGGACAGGGTTTTGGCGGACTGAGGCACTTC. Amino acids: CASSPGQGFGGLRHF.

J is TRBJ1-2 and V is TRBV27, with a weak D call TRBD1 (5 bases). Germline CDR1 is MNHEY and CDR2 is SMNVEV (reference sequence). The CDR3 consists of 14 residues. V lost 0 bases and J 6 bases, leaving 11 bases between the germline ends. The CDR3 sequence: CASSLSGGTDGYTF. CDR3 DNA sequence: TGTGCCAGCAGTTTATCGGGAGGGACGGATGGCTACACCTTC.

This chain joins TRBV7-9 and TRBJ2-2, with unresolved D. This CDR3 has 13 amino acids. Trimming stripped 3 bases from V and 7 bases from J, with 9 bases between. CDR1 and CDR2 from the germline V gene are SEHNR and FQNEAQ (reference sequence). The CDR3 region is CASSFIGLGELFF. The CDR3 nucleotides read TGTGCCAGCAGCTTTATTGGGCTCGGGGAGCTGTTTTTT. Supplemented by reference TRBV7-9 and TRBJ2-2, the full variable domain reads DTGVSQNPRHKITKRGQNVTFRCDPISEHNRLYWYRQTLGQGPEFLTYFQNEAQLEKSRLLSDRFSAERPKGSFSTLEIQRTEQGDSAMYLCASSFIGLGELFFGEGSRLTVL.

The J gene is TRBJ2-1, the V gene TRBV6-1; D possibly corresponds to TRBD1 (5 bases). The CDR3 covers 13 residues. V lost 8 bases and J 8 bases, leaving 16 bases between the germline ends. Per the germline V gene, CDR1 is MNHNS and CDR2 is SASEGT. CDR3 DNA: TGTGCCAGCCAGTGGGCCCAGGGCGATGAGCAGTTCTTC. Amino acid sequence: CASQWAQGDEQFF.

The chain recombines TRBV27 with TRBJ1-1; D gene ambiguous. The V end was cut by 7 bases, the J end by 2 bases, with 14 bases between. The CDR3 runs to 14 residues. CDR1 and CDR2 (germline): MNHEY, SMNVEV (reference sequence). The CDR3: CASTQRAFNTEAFF. In nucleotides, the CDR3 is TGTGCCAGCACCCAGCGAGCATTTAACACTGAAGCTTTCTTT.

The gene calls are TRBV19 and TRBJ1-1, with D possibly matching TRBD1 (6 bases). V was trimmed by 6 bases and J by 1 base, leaving 12 bases between them. Germline CDR1 is LNHDA and CDR2 is SQIVND (reference sequence). The CDR3 extends over 14 amino acids. The chain's CDR3 is CASSSGVSNTEAFF. CDR3 sequence (DNA): TGTGCCAGTAGCTCAGGGGTATCGAACACTGAAGCTTTCTTT.

The chain links TRBV28 to TRBJ1-4; D might be TRBD1 (5 bases). The CDR3 covers 17 residues. The V end lost 3 bases, the J end lost 1 base, and 15 bases lay between the germline ends. Germline V CDR1 and CDR2: MDHEN, SYDVKM. The CDR3 nucleotides are TGTGCCAGCAGTTTCGAAGGGGAGGGTGAAACTAATGAAAAACTGTTTTTT. This translates into CASSFEGEGETNEKLFF.

The V call is TRBV6-1, the J call TRBJ1-1, with D possibly matching TRBD1 (6 bases). Trimming took off 2 bases at V and 1 base at J, with 14 bases between the two ends. CDR3 size: 16 residues. Germline V gene lookup returns CDR1 MNHNS and CDR2 SASEGT. CDR3 DNA: TGTGCCAGCAGTGAATGGGTAGGGGGGGAGAACACTGAAGCTTTCTTT. Its translation: CASSEWVGGENTEAFF.

This clone has just one count. V is TRBV19 and J is TRBJ2-3; D not certain. V lost 3 bases and J 2 bases, leaving 15 bases between the germline ends. The CDR3 runs 16 residues. CDR1 is LNHDA, CDR2 SQIVND, per germline (reference sequence). The CDR3 region is CASSMGRLGYTDTQYF. CDR3 in DNA: TGTGCCAGTAGTATGGGTCGTCTAGGGTACACAGATACGCAGTATTTT.

V gene TRBV7-8 combines with J gene TRBJ2-1; tentative D call: TRBD1 (5 bases). There are 17 residues in the CDR3. Per the germline V gene, CDR1 is SGHVS and CDR2 is FQNEAQ. Between the trimmed V and J ends, which lost 5 bases and 3 bases, there was a span of 20 bases. The CDR3 is CASSPTPQGEYYNEQFF. As DNA, the CDR3 is TGTGCCAGCAGCCCCACCCCCCAGGGTGAGTACTACAATGAGCAGTTCTTC.

The rearrangement joins TRBV27 to TRBJ2-3; TRBD2 aligns across 7 bases. There are 17 residues in the CDR3. Germline V CDR1 and CDR2: MNHEY, SMNVEV (reference sequence). J was trimmed by 2 bases and V by 5 bases; bases with no gene match: 13. In nucleotides, the CDR3 is TGTGCCAGCAGTCCAAGTAGCGGGTGGTCCCACACAGATACGCAGTATTTT. This sequence encodes CASSPSSGWSHTDTQYF.

The V gene is TRBV6-6, the J gene TRBJ2-2; no reliable D call. The V gene lost 2 bases and the J gene lost 7 bases, with 8 bases spanning the gap. CDR3 length: 13 amino acids. From germline, CDR1 is MNHNY and CDR2 SVGAGI (reference sequence). Here the CDR3 DNA reads TGTGCCAGCAGTTACGGCTGGGTCGGGGAGCTGTTTTTT. Its translation: CASSYGWVGELFF.

Note on this clone: The same CDR3 also results from other DNA sequences found in this sample. The V gene is TRBV27, the J gene TRBJ2-7; unclear D gene. CDR1 and CDR2 (germline): MNHEY, SMNVEV (reference sequence). V lost 6 bases and J 2 bases, leaving 14 bases between the germline ends. The CDR3 contains 14 residues. The CDR3 DNA follows: TGTGCCAGCAGCCCCACCGGAGTTGCCTACGAGCAGTACTTC. Its protein product is CASSPTGVAYEQYF.

This clone was counted a single time. The rearrangement links TRBV27 to TRBJ2-2, with TRBD1 identical over 9 bases. The CDR3 covers 16 residues. Losses at the gene ends were 5 bases for V and 7 bases for J; bases not matched to a gene: 11. Germline assignment: CDR1 MNHEY and CDR2 SMNVEV (reference sequence). CDR3 in DNA: TGTGCCAGCAGTACTCGGACAGGGGCCCTCGTCGGGGAGCTGTTTTTT. Its translation is CASSTRTGALVGELFF.

The rearrangement links TRBV6-6 to TRBJ2-2; D call uncertain. Trimming pared 1 base from V and 2 bases from J, leaving 11 bases between. The CDR3 is 16 amino acids. The germline V gene encodes CDR1 MNHNY and CDR2 SVGAGI (reference sequence). The CDR3 sequence is CASSYLGAPNTGELFF. CDR3 bases: TGTGCCAGCAGTTACTTAGGTGCACCAAACACCGGGGAGCTGTTTTTT.

Notes on this clone: This CDR3 is also generated by other DNA sequences in the sample. The rearrangement links TRBV18 to TRBJ2-7; 9 bases map to TRBD2. Germline CDR1 is KGHSH and CDR2 is LQKENI. The CDR3 contains 15 residues. V lost 2 bases, J lost 1 base, and 3 bases stayed unmatched. DNA for the CDR3: TGTGCCAGCTCACCAACCAGCGGGAGGTCCTACGAGCAGTACTTC. Its protein product is CASSPTSGRSYEQYF.

The chain is built from TRBV7-2 and TRBJ2-1, with 7 bases lining up with TRBD1. There are 17 residues in the CDR3. Germline V lookup: CDR1 SGHTA, CDR2 FQGNSA. V was pared by 5 bases and J by 4 bases, with 14 bases of the junction left unmatched. CDR3 DNA sequence: TGTGCCAGCAGCGCGTCAGGGGGACGGGCGTCATACAATGAGCAGTTCTTC. This codes for CASSASGGRASYNEQFF. Filled out from reference TRBV7-2 and TRBJ2-1, the complete variable domain reads GAGVSQSPSNKVTEKGKDVELRCDPISGHTALYWYRQSLGQGLEFLIYFQGNSAPDKSGLPSDRFSAERTGGSVSTLTIQRTQQEDSAVYLCASSASGGRASYNEQFFGPGTRLTVL.

V gene TRBV5-5 combines with J gene TRBJ2-7, with TRBD2 matching 9 bases. V gave up 1 base and J gave up 6 bases; unmatched junction bases: 8. The CDR3 consists of 15 residues. Germline CDR1 SGHKS, CDR2 YYEKEE (reference sequence). The CDR3 region has the DNA TGTGCCAGCAGCTTGCAGCGGGGGGCACCCCTCGAGCAGTACTTC. Amino acids: CASSLQRGAPLEQYF. The variable domain in full, completed from reference TRBV5-5 and TRBJ2-7, reads DAGVTQSPTHLIKTRGQQVTLRCSPISGHKSVSWYQQVLGQGPQFIFQYYEKEERGRGNFPDRFSARQFPNYSSELNVNALLLGDSALYLCASSLQRGAPLEQYFGPGTRLTVT.

This clone was detected once. J is TRBJ2-5 and V is TRBV7-9; D possibly corresponds to TRBD1 (6 bases). Germline CDR1 is SEHNR and CDR2 is FQNEAQ (reference sequence). Trimming took 4 bases from V and 2 from J, leaving 20 bases between them. This CDR3 comprises 17 residues. CDR3 loop: CASSSLSPRDKQETQYF. The CDR3 nucleotides read TGTGCCAGCAGCTCGCTGTCACCCCGGGACAAACAAGAGACCCAGTACTTC. Combining the CDR3 with reference TRBV7-9 and TRBJ2-5 gives the whole variable domain DTGVSQNPRHKITKRGQNVTFRCDPISEHNRLYWYRQTLGQGPEFLTYFQNEAQLEKSRLLSDRFSAERPKGSFSTLEIQRTEQGDSAMYLCASSSLSPRDKQETQYFGPGTRLLVL.

CDR3 residues: CASSVGSSSNQPQHF. The CDR3, as DNA: TGTGCCAGCAGCGTAGGGAGCAGTAGCAATCAGCCCCAGCATTTT. The chain couples TRBV9 to TRBJ1-5; no clear D gene. CDR3 length: 15 amino acids. Germline lookup yields CDR1 SGDLS and CDR2 YYNGEE. Trimming removed 0 bases at V and 0 bases at J, with 7 bases between.